The entry below gives a single T cell receptor (beta chain) sequence along with its context. The record originates from a study of cytomegalovirus exposure and HLA in healthy donors. This CDR3 contains 15 residues. V was pared by 0 bases and J by 3 bases, with 6 bases of the junction left unmatched. Germline V gives CDR1 SGHRS, CDR2 YFSETQ. The PCR was carried out with 60 Vbeta primers and 13 Jbeta primers. Sequenced by immunoSEQ multiplex PCR; TCRdb stores in-frame clones only, minus some. The repertoire holds 110,000 to 150,000 clones, with 77% as singletons. The source is a male donor in good health and CMV-seronegative. Sequenced: PBMCs. The chain has TRBV5-1 and TRBJ2-7; 7 nucleotides agree with TRBD2. CDR3 residues: CASSLGLAENYEQYF. DNA for the CDR3: TGCGCCAGCAGCTTGGGGCTAGCGGAAAACTACGAGCAGTACTTC. The entire variable domain, with the rest obtained from reference TRBV5-1 and TRBJ2-7, is as follows: KAGVTQTPRYLIKTRGQQVTLSCSPISGHRSVSWYQQTPGQGLQFLFEYFSETQRNKGNFPGRFSGRQFSNSRSEMNVSTLELGDSALYLCASSLGLAENYEQYFGPGTRLTVT.